This paragraph reports one TCR beta chain. As yet, its antigen is unknown. The sample originates from a study of CD8 T cells in ankylosing spondylitis. Study-wide results and limits: Both synovial fluid and blood in reactive arthritis had previously been reported to carry some motif variants. Reportedly, significant enrichment of disease-linked clones occurred in matched ankylosing spondylitis synovial fluid. Peripheral blood held disease-linked clones only at relatively low frequency, and these were CD8+. Within ankylosing spondylitis blood, a TCR beta motif made up of roughly eight highly homologous variants appeared to be characteristic.

Library preparation for TCR beta used quantitative 5'-RACE with molecular barcodes. TCRdb reanalysed the 5' RACE reads using MiXCR and keeps one entry per CDR3 protein. The profile shows hundreds of thousands of distinct CDR3 sequences, about an eighth of them singletons. The germline V gene encodes CDR1 MNHEY and CDR2 SVGAGI. The CDR3 runs to 13 residues. V dropped 6 bases and J dropped 1 base, with 9 bases sitting between them. The chain links TRBV6-5 to TRBJ1-2, with D hard to call. Sequencing was done on a sample of blood, either unsorted or a sorted T cell fraction (not recorded which). This receptor was taken from a male donor with ankylosing spondylitis. CDR3 residues: CASRKIGNYGYTF. DNA of the CDR3: TGTGCCAGCAGAAAGATCGGTAACTATGGCTACACCTTC.